Presented here are 9 T cell receptor beta chains from one specimen sequenced in a study of blood T cell repertoires in COVID-19. Using immunoSEQ multiplex PCR, the repertoire was profiled, and TCRdb retains in-frame clones only, with some absent. The sample lists 250,000 to 300,000 clones; about 86% were seen once. Sequencing input: peripheral blood. The receptors come from a man in his late teens or twenties with active or convalescent COVID-19.

This clone was counted between two and nine times. CDR3 loop: CATHTGNGQFF. The CDR3 DNA reads TGTGCGACCCACACGGGGAACGGGCAGTTCTTC. V is TRBV7-9 and J is TRBJ2-1, with D perhaps TRBD2 (5 bases). This CDR3 spans 11 amino acids. CDR1 SEHNR and CDR2 FQNEAQ come from the germline V gene (reference sequence).

The J gene is TRBJ2-7, the V gene TRBV6-2 or TRBV6-3; TRBD2 might be the D (6 bases). CDR1 is MNHEY and CDR2 is SVGEGT in the germline V gene. Trimming removed 5 bases at V and 3 bases at J, with 17 bases between. The CDR3 consists of 15 residues. In nucleotides, the CDR3 is TGTGCCAGCAGTGGCGGGGTTATAGAAAGCTACGAGCAGTACTTC. It encodes CASSGGVIESYEQYF.

The rearrangement links TRBV4-3 to TRBJ2-3; tentative D call: TRBD2 (5 bases). The germline CDR1 and CDR2 sequences are LGHNA and YSLEER. The CDR3 length is 13 residues. The V gene lost 3 bases and the J gene lost 4 bases, with 8 bases spanning the gap. The CDR3 protein is CASSQFSADTQYF. CDR3 nucleotide sequence: TGCGCCAGCAGCCAGTTTAGCGCAGATACGCAGTATTTT.

V is TRBV9 and J is TRBJ2-6, with 8 bases identical to TRBD1. Germline V gene lookup returns CDR1 SGDLS and CDR2 YYNGEE. The CDR3 is 18 residues long. Germline trimming cut 3 bases from V and 0 bases from J; bases unmatched to any gene: 8. The CDR3 nucleotides read TGTGCCAGCAGCGAATCCACAGGGGGGTACTCTGGGGCCAACGTCCTGACTTTC. This encodes CASSESTGGYSGANVLTF.

J is TRBJ2-7 and V is TRBV6-2 or TRBV6-3; unclear D gene. CDR1 is MNHEY, CDR2 SVGEGT, per germline. The CDR3 runs 11 residues. Trimming stripped 4 bases from V and 5 bases from J, with 6 bases between. CDR3 bases: TGTGCCAGCAGTTCAGGCCACGAGCAGTACTTC. Translation: CASSSGHEQYF.

This clone was recorded only once. The chain carries TRBV7-6 and TRBJ2-1; TRBD1 aligns across 10 bases. The CDR3 spans 16 residues. V was clipped by 5 bases and J by 1 base; unmatched bases: 5. In germline, CDR1 is SGHVS, CDR2 FNYEAQ. The CDR3 coding sequence is TGTGCCAGCAGCCTGCGGACAGGGGGATCCTACAATGAGCAGTTCTTC. It yields the protein CASSLRTGGSYNEQFF.

The chain has TRBV24-1 and TRBJ1-2; 9 bases agree with TRBD1. Germline V gene sequence: CDR1 KGHDR, CDR2 SFDVKD. The CDR3 consists of 15 residues. J was trimmed by 8 bases and V by 4 bases; bases with no gene match: 10. The CDR3 bases are TGTGCCACCAGTGACCCTGGGACAGGGTGGGGCGGCTACACCTTC. As protein: CATSDPGTGWGGYTF.

This sequence joins TRBV7-8 and TRBJ2-7; 8 nucleotides line up with TRBD1. Trimming at V came to 1 base and at J to 1 base, leaving 6 bases not matched to a gene. Germline assignment: CDR1 SGHVS and CDR2 FQNEAQ. The CDR3 is made up of 16 amino acids. CDR3 sequence: CASSLVGQGASYEQYF. CDR3 DNA sequence: TGTGCCAGCAGCTTAGTAGGTCAGGGGGCGTCCTACGAGCAGTACTTC.

The chain couples TRBV6-5 to TRBJ2-1; D unresolved. CDR1 and CDR2 from the germline V gene are MNHEY and SVGAGI. V lost 3 bases to trimming and J lost 7 bases, with 4 bases between them. This CDR3 has 11 residues. CDR3 loop: CASSYLNEQFF. The CDR3 coding sequence is TGTGCCAGCAGTTATCTAAATGAGCAGTTCTTC.